A single sample is the source of the 32 T cell receptor beta chains below, sequenced in a study of CD8+CD57+ T cells in acquired aplastic anemia. Patients who underwent sequencing had shown CD8+CD57+ cell expansion by flow cytometry. TCR beta VDJ and CDR3 profiles were obtained from a genomic DNA template. TCRdb itself ran the reads through MiXCR, one entry per CDR3 protein. The sample contains 450,000 to 600,000 distinct CDR3 sequences, approximately 33% of which appear only once. Material for sequencing was sorted CD4+, CD8+, or CD8+CD57+ T cells (not recorded which) from PBMCs. These TCRs come from a human donor with aplastic anemia.

The J gene is TRBJ2-3, the V gene TRBV12-3 or TRBV12-4, with 8 positions matching TRBD2. CDR3 length: 16 amino acids. Trimming at V came to 6 bases and at J to 0 bases, leaving 8 bases not matched to a gene. CDR3 DNA sequence: TGTGCCAGCAGCCGTACTAGCGGATCTAGCACAGATACGCAGTATTTT. This gives the protein CASSRTSGSSTDTQYF.

The chain links TRBV6-2 or TRBV6-3 to TRBJ1-4, with D tentatively TRBD1 (6 bases). CDR1 and CDR2 (germline): MNHEY, SVGEGT. This CDR3 comprises 15 residues. Trimming took 1 base from V and 6 from J, leaving 12 bases between them. This CDR3 is CASSYYGTWDEKLFF. CDR3 nucleotide sequence: TGTGCCAGCAGTTACTACGGGACATGGGATGAAAAACTGTTTTTT.

This clonotype was observed many times. This chain joins TRBV4-1 and TRBJ1-2, with TRBD1 as a possible D gene (6 bases). Per the germline V gene, CDR1 is MGHRA and CDR2 is YSYEKL. The CDR3 totals 15 residues. V lost 3 bases, J lost 8 bases, and 19 bases lay in between. The CDR3 DNA sequence: TGCGCCAGCAGCCATACGGGGGGGCCCACTCGAGGCTACACCTTC. It yields the protein CASSHTGGPTRGYTF.

The V and J genes are TRBV7-3 and TRBJ1-1; possibly TRBD1 for D (5 bases). With 5 bases removed from V and 11 bases from J, the gap between germline ends came to 9 bases. The germline V gene has CDR1 SGHTA and CDR2 FQGTGA. This CDR3 spans 10 amino acids. In DNA form, the CDR3 reads TGTGCCAGCAGCGGGGGTACGGCTTTCTTT. This sequence encodes CASSGGTAFF.

This clonotype was picked up many times. The chain couples TRBV20-1 to TRBJ2-7; no clear D gene. In germline, CDR1 is DFQATT, CDR2 SNEGSKA (reference sequence). This CDR3 is built from 13 residues. The V end lost 7 bases, the J end lost 5 bases, and 18 bases lay between the germline ends. The CDR3 region is CSGSEAAGHEQYF. DNA of the CDR3: TGCAGTGGTTCGGAAGCCGCCGGCCACGAGCAGTACTTC.

This clonotype was observed at least ten times. The V gene is TRBV9, the J gene TRBJ2-7, with 9 bases aligning to TRBD2. Germline V gene lookup returns CDR1 SGDLS and CDR2 YYNGEE. The CDR3 is made up of 14 amino acids. Trimming cost V 2 bases and J 6 bases; bases outside gene matches: 6. CDR3 nucleotides: TGTGCCAGCAGCGTGAGCGGGGGGCCCTTCGAGCAGTACTTC. Protein sequence: CASSVSGGPFEQYF.

This clonotype appeared many times. The chain carries TRBV4-3 and TRBJ1-5, with D uncertain. CDR3 length equals 13 residues. Trimming pared 0 bases from V and 5 bases from J, leaving 5 bases between. CDR1 and CDR2 from the germline V gene are LGHNA and YSLEER. The CDR3 DNA is TGCGCCAGCAGCCAAGATATACATCAGCCCCAGCATTTT. It is translated as CASSQDIHQPQHF.

In this sample, this clonotype turned up many times. The chain links TRBV5-1 to TRBJ2-7; the D is unclear. Germline assignment: CDR1 SGHRS and CDR2 YFSETQ. This CDR3 contains 14 residues. Trimming left V 0 bases short and J 3 bases short, with 10 bases between. This chain's CDR3 is CASSLGQAFYEQYF. The CDR3 DNA reads TGCGCCAGCAGCTTGGGGCAGGCTTTCTACGAGCAGTACTTC.

This clonotype has a single count. This may be a read error, as it is one base from a much larger clone. The rearrangement links TRBV2 to TRBJ2-5; perhaps TRBD1 as D (6 bases). V was cut by 10 bases and J by 4 bases, with 16 bases left in between. This CDR3 spans 13 amino acids. Per the germline V gene, CDR1 is SNHLY and CDR2 is FYNNEI. The CDR3: CATLRGQRETQYF. In DNA, the CDR3 is TGTGCCACCCTCAGAGGACAGAGAGAGACCCAGTACTTC.

The chain recombines TRBV10-3 with TRBJ2-5, with 9 positions matching TRBD1. Germline CDR1 and CDR2: ENHRY and SYGVKD. V shed 4 bases and J 5 bases; nucleotides not matched to a gene: 8. This CDR3 is built from 15 residues. The CDR3 DNA reads as TGTGCCATCAGTGTCGGGACAGGGTCTTTGGAGACCCAGTACTTC. It codes for CAISVGTGSLETQYF.

In this sample, this clonotype turned up a few times. The J gene is TRBJ2-1, the V gene TRBV19, with 8 positions matching TRBD2. Germline CDR1 is LNHDA and CDR2 is SQIVND (reference sequence). The CDR3 runs 14 residues. Trimming at V came to 10 bases and at J to 0 bases, leaving 5 bases not matched to a gene. CDR3 in DNA: TGTGCCACCACGACTAGCGCCTCCTACAATGAGCAGTTCTTC. Amino acids: CATTTSASYNEQFF.

This clonotype was seen more than once but under ten times. The chain uses TRBV25-1 and TRBJ1-2; no firm D call. CDR3 length equals 13 residues. Germline CDR1 MGHDK, CDR2 SYGVNS. The V and J ends lost 7 bases and 8 bases respectively, with 17 bases between them. The CDR3 nucleotides read TGTGCCAGCACCGATCCGGGTCAAAGGGGCTACACCTTC. Translating gives CASTDPGQRGYTF.

CDR3 region: CASQDRDEDQPQHF. CDR3 DNA: TGTGCCAGCCAGGACAGGGATGAGGATCAGCCCCAGCATTTT. V usage is TRBV2 and J usage is TRBJ1-5, with TRBD1 matching 8 bases. CDR1 is SNHLY, CDR2 FYNNEI, per germline. J lost 5 bases, V lost 8 bases, and 8 bases had no gene match. This CDR3 is 14 amino acids long.

J is TRBJ1-5 and V is TRBV5-6, with D unclear. V lost 2 bases and J 2 bases, leaving 14 bases between the germline ends. Germline-derived CDR1 and CDR2 are SGHDT and YYEEEE. This CDR3 has 16 amino acids. CDR3 nucleotides: TGTGCCAGCAGCTTACATTTTATTACGGGCAATCAGCCCCAGCATTTT. Translation: CASSLHFITGNQPQHF.

This clonotype was counted at least ten times. The chain couples TRBV5-6 to TRBJ1-2, with D possibly TRBD1 on 6 matching bases. V dropped 4 bases and J dropped 6 bases, with 19 bases sitting between them. The V gene's germline CDR1 is SGHDT and CDR2 YYEEEE. The CDR3 covers 15 residues. Here the CDR3 reads CASSTQAGGSDGYTF. The CDR3 DNA reads as TGTGCCAGCAGCACACAAGCGGGGGGCTCTGATGGCTACACCTTC.

The chain combines TRBV19 with TRBJ2-1; either TRBD1 or TRBD2 may supply D (5 bases each). V lost 7 bases and J 9 bases, leaving 19 bases between the germline ends. This CDR3 spans 14 amino acids. CDR1 LNHDA and CDR2 SQIVND come from the germline V gene (reference sequence). This CDR3 is CASNMRAPGGEQFF. The CDR3 DNA is TGTGCCAGTAACATGCGGGCCCCTGGGGGTGAGCAGTTCTTC.

The chain joins TRBV7-2 to TRBJ1-5, with D hard to call. Trimming cost V 2 bases and J 3 bases, with 11 bases left between them. The CDR3 contains 15 residues. From germline, CDR1 is SGHTA and CDR2 FQGNSA. CDR3 protein: CASSLFSRNNQPQHF. The CDR3 nucleotides read TGTGCCAGCAGCTTATTCAGTCGGAACAATCAGCCCCAGCATTTT.

This clonotype was detected only once. Since a much larger clone is just one base distant, this may be a read error. The chain links TRBV20-1 to TRBJ1-6; TRBD1 aligns across 8 bases. CDR3 length equals 15 residues. Germline CDR1 and CDR2: DFQATT and SNEGSKA (reference sequence). With 3 bases clipped from V and 5 bases from J, the junction kept 6 bases outside the gene matches. The CDR3 bases are TGCAGTGCTAGGAGGACAGGGACCCATAATTCACCCCTCCACTTT. It yields the protein CSARRTGTHNSPLHF.

The V gene is TRBV5-4, the J gene TRBJ2-1; D is undetermined. CDR3 length: 13 residues. In germline, CDR1 is SGHNT, CDR2 YYREEE (reference sequence). The germline V and J ends were trimmed by 4 bases and 7 bases, with 12 bases remaining between them. CDR3 nucleotide sequence: TGTGCCAGCAGCGCCCGTTCTAGGAATGAGCAGTTCTTC. Protein: CASSARSRNEQFF. The entire variable domain, with the rest obtained from reference TRBV5-4 and TRBJ2-1, is as follows: ETGVTQSPTHLIKTRGQQVTLRCSSQSGHNTVSWYQQALGQGPQFIFQYYREEENGRGNFPPRFSGLQFPNYSSELNVNALELDDSALYLCASSARSRNEQFFGPGTRLTVL.

In its sample, this clonotype was seen once. The CDR3 nucleotides read TGTGCCAGCAGGTTAGCGGGAGTCCTAGATACGCAGTATTTT. It translates to CASRLAGVLDTQYF. The chain has TRBV2 and TRBJ2-3; 9 bases fit TRBD2. V dropped 6 bases and J dropped 5; count of bases not matched to a gene: 6. CDR3 length equals 14 residues. In germline, CDR1 is SNHLY, CDR2 FYNNEI.

This clonotype was recorded only once. V gene TRBV9 combines with J gene TRBJ2-3, with TRBD1 matching 7 bases. The junction had 7 bases not matched to a gene; V was cut back by 3 bases and J by 3 bases. The CDR3 is 15 residues long. CDR1 and CDR2 (germline): SGDLS, YYNGEE. The CDR3: CASSASETGTDTQYF. The CDR3 DNA reads TGTGCCAGCAGCGCCTCCGAGACAGGGACAGATACGCAGTATTTT.

This clonotype was picked up a small number of times. CDR3 loop: CASSTGGGEKLFF. The CDR3 nucleotides are TGTGCCAGCAGTACCGGAGGGGGGGAAAAACTGTTTTTT. The rearrangement joins TRBV2 to TRBJ1-4; TRBD1 might be the D (6 bases). V lost 5 bases, J lost 8 bases, and 12 bases lay in between. Germline V gene lookup returns CDR1 SNHLY and CDR2 FYNNEI. This CDR3 spans 13 amino acids.

The V call is TRBV4-2, the J call TRBJ1-5; no reliable D call. CDR1 and CDR2 (germline): LGHNA, YNFKEQ. Trimming took off 0 bases at V and 0 bases at J, with 12 bases between the two ends. The CDR3 is 17 amino acids. This CDR3 reads CASSQDPGPISNQPQHF. The CDR3 bases are TGTGCCAGCAGCCAAGATCCAGGACCCATTAGCAATCAGCCCCAGCATTTT.

The V and J genes are TRBV10-3 and TRBJ2-3; TRBD1 matches 7 bases. J lost 2 bases, V lost 3 bases, and 14 bases had no gene match. Germline CDR1 is ENHRY and CDR2 is SYGVKD. This CDR3 comprises 18 residues. The CDR3 is CAISELSTGRQTTDTQYF. The CDR3 nucleotides are TGTGCCATCAGTGAACTATCGACAGGGCGCCAAACCACAGATACGCAGTATTTT.

In its sample, this clonotype was seen a few times. The chain combines TRBV29-1 with TRBJ1-2, with 7 bases fitting TRBD1. This CDR3 region has 12 residues. Germline trimming cut 5 bases from V and 5 bases from J; bases unmatched to any gene: 5. CDR1 SQVTM and CDR2 ANQGSEA come from the germline V gene. CDR3 amino acids: CSVRDSSYGYTF. The CDR3 region has the DNA TGCAGCGTTAGGGACAGTTCATATGGCTACACCTTC.

This clonotype has a count of ten or more. The chain links TRBV12-3 or TRBV12-4 to TRBJ2-7; 10 bases are shared with TRBD1. The trim removed 5 bases at V and 6 bases at J, leaving 7 bases unmatched. The CDR3 has 14 amino acids. The CDR3 bases are TGTGCCAGCAGTCCTTCGGGACAGGGGCCCGAGCAGTACTTC. Translating gives CASSPSGQGPEQYF.

Points on this clonotype: This could be a read error, since a much larger clone is one nucleotide away. The chain is built from TRBV24-1 and TRBJ2-7; TRBD1 aligns across 12 bases. Germline loops: CDR1 KGHDR, CDR2 SFDVKD. After removal of 9 bases from V and 7 bases from J, the junction contained 12 bases not matched to a gene. The CDR3 sequence is 15 residues long. The CDR3 sequence is CATGPTGQGAHEQYF. For the CDR3, the DNA is TGTGCCACCGGACCGACGGGACAGGGGGCTCATGAGCAGTACTTC.

This clonotype was observed at least ten times. J is TRBJ2-7 and V is TRBV9; D is ambiguous. The CDR3 sequence is 14 residues long. The germline CDR1 and CDR2 sequences are SGDLS and YYNGEE. V lost 0 bases and J 3 bases, leaving 10 bases between the germline ends. The CDR3 sequence is CASSVDTKYYEQYF. The CDR3 coding sequence is TGTGCCAGCAGCGTAGACACGAAGTACTACGAGCAGTACTTC. Supplemented by reference TRBV9 and TRBJ2-7, the full variable domain reads DSGVTQTPKHLITATGQRVTLRCSPRSGDLSVYWYQQSLDQGLQFLIQYYNGEERAKGNILERFSAQQFPDLHSELNLSSLELGDSALYFCASSVDTKYYEQYFGPGTRLTVT.

This clonotype was counted ten times or more. V is TRBV5-6 and J is TRBJ2-5, with D hard to call. CDR1 and CDR2 (germline): SGHDT, YYEEEE. This CDR3 comprises 12 residues. Trimming took 4 bases from V and 5 from J, leaving 9 bases between them. This CDR3 reads CASSTLRETQYF. The CDR3 coding sequence is TGTGCCAGCAGCACCCTGCGGGAGACCCAGTACTTC.

The chain carries TRBV6-1 and TRBJ2-2, with D uncertain. The germline V gene has CDR1 MNHNS and CDR2 SASEGT. The CDR3 consists of 13 residues. Trimming removed 6 bases from V and 5 bases from J, with 10 bases in between. The CDR3 spells CASRAAATGELFF. DNA of the CDR3: TGTGCCAGCAGGGCCGCGGCGACCGGGGAGCTGTTTTTT.

As to this clonotype: The CDR3 carries no conserved terminal phenylalanine or tryptophan, so it likely arises from a read error. V gene TRBV10-3 combines with J gene TRBJ1-6, with D uncertain. CDR3 length: 15 residues. The ends were cut back, 2 bases at V and 7 bases at J, with 12 bases in the middle. Germline CDR1 reads ENHRY; CDR2 reads SYGVKD. The CDR3 loop is CAISELLAENSPLHS. The CDR3 bases are TGTGCCATCAGTGAGCTTTTAGCGGAAAATTCACCCCTCCACTCT.

V is TRBV10-3 and J is TRBJ1-6; D uncertain. CDR1 is ENHRY, CDR2 SYGVKD, per germline. Trimming left V 5 bases short and J 6 bases short, with 11 bases between. The CDR3 length is 14 residues. The DNA of the CDR3 is TGTGCCATCAGTAAACGACAAATTAATTCACCCCTCCACTTT. As protein: CAISKRQINSPLHF.